Listed here are 23 T cell receptor beta chains from one sample, sequenced in a study of monozygotic twins with inflammatory bowel disease (dated by TCRdb to between 2018 and 2021). Library creation used 5' RACE. Sequencer: Illumina HiSeq 2500. TCRdb reprocessed the reads, so every CDR3 protein sequence counts as one entry and DNA is not shown. The sample's clone listing holds approximately 400,000 distinct CDR3 sequences. Under 3% of the sample lies in the top ten. The sample taken for sequencing was blood. These receptors all come from a human donor with ulcerative colitis or Crohn's disease, or a healthy co-twin of an affected twin (not recorded which).

The V gene is TRBV9, the J gene TRBJ1-2. In germline, CDR1 is SGDLS, CDR2 YYNGEE. This CDR3 comprises 11 residues. CDR3 residues: CASSALYGYTF.

The chain joins TRBV7-7 to TRBJ2-2; lacking DNA, the TRBD2 call made by TCRdb goes unchecked. CDR3 length: 19 residues. The germline gives CDR1 SSHAT, CDR2 FNYEAQ (reference sequence). This CDR3 is CASSLVPPLAGAPDGELFF.

The rearrangement joins TRBV29-1 to TRBJ2-1. CDR3 size: 12 residues. The germline V gene has CDR1 SQVTM and CDR2 ANQGSEA. The CDR3 is CSVEGGGNEQFF.

The chain uses TRBV29-1 and TRBJ2-1; TCRdb selects TRBD2, and the lack of DNA leaves this call unchecked. The germline V gene has CDR1 SQVTM and CDR2 ANQGSEA. CDR3 length equals 15 residues. CDR3: CSHSVGLAGYNEQFF.

The chain uses TRBV27 and TRBJ2-7; absent DNA, TCRdb's TRBD1 call cannot be checked. The CDR3 is 15 residues long. Germline CDR1 and CDR2: MNHEY and SMNVEV (reference sequence). Here the CDR3 reads CASSPLKGSPYEQYF.

V is TRBV6-2 or TRBV6-3 and J is TRBJ2-1; as DNA is missing, the TRBD2 call by TCRdb cannot be tested. Germline CDR1 and CDR2: MNHEY and SVGEGT. The CDR3 length is 16 residues. This CDR3 reads CASEDRLAGAQNEQFF.

The rearrangement uses TRBV29-1 and TRBJ2-3; TCRdb lists TRBD2, though no DNA is available to test this call. The CDR3 covers 15 residues. Germline lookup yields CDR1 SQVTM and CDR2 ANQGSEA. CDR3 region: CSVEPPSGGTDTQYF.

The chain joins TRBV4-1 to TRBJ2-5. This CDR3 is 14 amino acids long. The germline CDR1 and CDR2 sequences are MGHRA and YSYEKL. CDR3 in amino acids: CASSQVMGLETQYF.

The chain recombines TRBV7-6 with TRBJ1-1; TCRdb outputs TRBD1, but without DNA this stays unchecked. The CDR3 covers 14 residues. Germline V CDR1 and CDR2: SGHVS, FNYEAQ. The CDR3 reads CASSVGQVDTEAFF. Combining the CDR3 with reference TRBV7-6 and TRBJ1-1 gives the whole variable domain GAGVSQSPRYKVTKRGQDVALRCDPISGHVSLYWYRQALGQGPEFLTYFNYEAQQDKSGLPNDRFSAERPEGSISTLTIQRTEQRDSAMYRCASSVGQVDTEAFFGQGTRLTVV.

The V gene is TRBV7-6, the J gene TRBJ2-1; TCRdb's D gene call, TRBD2, goes unchecked for lack of DNA. Germline loops: CDR1 SGHVS, CDR2 FNYEAQ. CDR3 length equals 17 residues. The chain's CDR3 is CASSSYGLGSSYNEQFF.

CDR3 amino acids: CASSRGTYTDTQYF. V gene TRBV3-1 combines with J gene TRBJ2-3; TCRdb indicates TRBD1, and absent DNA this call remains unverified. Germline values: CDR1 LGHDT, CDR2 YNNKEL (reference sequence). The CDR3 has 14 residues.

J is TRBJ2-5 and V is TRBV11-1; checking the TCRdb D call of TRBD2 is not possible without DNA. CDR1 is SGHAT and CDR2 is FQDESV in the germline V gene (reference sequence). The CDR3 loop spans 18 amino acids. CDR3 sequence reads: CASSPPTSLAGAGETQYF.

This chain joins TRBV5-1 and TRBJ1-1; absent DNA, TCRdb's TRBD1 call cannot be checked. The CDR3 totals 15 residues. Germline CDR1 and CDR2: SGHRS and YFSETQ. CDR3: CASSLGSGMDTEAFF.

The chain joins TRBV20-1 to TRBJ2-5; the D call from TCRdb, TRBD1, cannot be confirmed without DNA. Germline CDR1 reads DFQATT; CDR2 reads SNEGSKA (reference sequence). The CDR3 totals 13 residues. This CDR3 reads CSAKGQTKETQYF.

This chain uses TRBV18 with TRBJ1-1; with no DNA, the TCRdb D assignment of TRBD1 cannot be verified. The CDR3 length is 16 residues. In germline, CDR1 is KGHSH, CDR2 LQKENI. This CDR3 reads CASSPRTGPGDTEAFF.

This chain uses TRBV28 with TRBJ1-6; TCRdb designates TRBD1, a call that cannot be tested without DNA. The CDR3 is 18 residues long. Germline CDR1 MDHEN, CDR2 SYDVKM. CDR3 amino acids: CASSLLWDRGRLGSPLHF.

The chain's CDR3 is CASSLGLAGGIYF. The genes are TRBV21-1 and TRBJ2-7; TCRdb outputs TRBD2, but without DNA this stays unchecked. TRBV21-1 is designated a pseudogene. There are 13 residues in the CDR3.

The chain uses TRBV5-1 and TRBJ2-2; TCRdb designates TRBD1, a call that cannot be tested without DNA. Germline lookup yields CDR1 SGHRS and CDR2 YFSETQ. The CDR3 is made up of 16 amino acids. CDR3 amino acids: CASSLRGQGATGELFF.

The chain is built from TRBV5-1 and TRBJ2-4; checking the TCRdb D call of TRBD1 is not possible without DNA. Germline CDR1 and CDR2: SGHRS and YFSETQ. This CDR3 has 18 residues. The CDR3 sequence: CASSQAGTGLIAKNIQYF.

The chain employs TRBV25-1 and TRBJ2-7; TCRdb names TRBD1, which stays unverified in the absence of DNA. CDR1 and CDR2 from the germline V gene are MGHDK and SYGVNS. This CDR3 has 15 amino acids. This chain's CDR3 is CASPGLADRDEEQYF.

J is TRBJ2-5 and V is TRBV20-1; TCRdb reports TRBD2, a call that lacks DNA to check it against. Germline V gives CDR1 DFQATT, CDR2 SNEGSKA (reference sequence). The CDR3 totals 13 residues. The CDR3 sequence: CSAMRRAGETQYF.

The CDR3 sequence: CASSAGGETGELFF. The V and J genes are TRBV5-1 and TRBJ2-2; TCRdb names TRBD1, which stays unverified in the absence of DNA. Germline V CDR1 and CDR2: SGHRS, YFSETQ. The CDR3 has 14 residues.

The rearrangement joins TRBV5-1 to TRBJ1-2; TCRdb outputs TRBD1, but without DNA this stays unchecked. Germline values: CDR1 SGHRS, CDR2 YFSETQ. The CDR3 is 19 residues long. Here the CDR3 reads CASGLGRGASDLANYGYTF.